The rows below give T cell receptor beta chains drawn from one sample of a study of blood T cell repertoires in COVID-19. TCRdb keeps only in-frame clones here, not all; method: immunoSEQ multiplex PCR. The sample has 150,000 to 170,000 clones, around 90% seen once. Sequenced: peripheral blood. The source of these receptors is a man aged 45-60 years with acute or convalescent COVID-19. CDR3s include the opening cysteine and the closing phenylalanine or tryptophan. The order of the fields is V gene, CDR3 length, D gene, CDR3 protein. A D gene is named only where the DNA matches it firmly.

V: TRBV10-3; length: 16; D: TRBD2; CDR3: CAISGQRGISTDTQYF
V: TRBV4-1; length: 15; D: -; CDR3: CASSQAPQGSYEQYF
V: TRBV28; length: 14; D: TRBD1; CDR3: CASSLTGATGELFF
V: TRBV19; length: 16; D: TRBD1; CDR3: CASTPSRGRGANVLTF
V: TRBV19; length: 13; D: -; CDR3: CASRPEDHRELFF
V: TRBV30; length: 14; D: TRBD2; CDR3: CAWSVGAGGYEQFF
V: TRBV5-4; length: 16; D: TRBD1; CDR3: CASKIPGQGSYNEQFF
V: TRBV6-5; length: 13; D: TRBD1; CDR3: CAANPDRVNIQYF
V: TRBV7-9; length: 14; D: -; CDR3: CASSLKGANYGYTF
V: TRBV6-5; length: 14; D: -; CDR3: CASSLHVTVYEQYF
V: TRBV7-3; length: 21; D: TRBD1; CDR3: CASSSTRRGGESDPSTDTQYF
V: TRBV6-5; length: 13; D: -; CDR3: CASSSGVGTEAFF
V: TRBV5-1; length: 15; D: -; CDR3: CASSPAGSGANVLTF
V: TRBV19; length: 15; D: TRBD2; CDR3: CASSLLAGKGNIQYF
V: TRBV11-2; length: 14; D: TRBD2; CDR3: CASSLGLAGYTQYF
V: TRBV5-4; length: 13; D: TRBD2; CDR3: CASGSGGEETQYF
V: TRBV30; length: 13; D: -; CDR3: CAWAYQEQETQYF
V: TRBV27; length: 15; D: -; CDR3: CASSPRGTAGAEQYF
V: TRBV27; length: 14; D: -; CDR3: CASSGRLVAGELFF
V: TRBV7-2; length: 16; D: -; CDR3: CASSLRPGFSQGEQYF
V: TRBV2; length: 13; D: -; CDR3: CASRQGTATEAFF
V: TRBV21-1; length: 18; D: -; CDR3: CASSRSGQGASDTGELFF
V: TRBV20-1; length: 11; D: -; CDR3: CSATPANGYTF
V: TRBV5-4; length: 15; D: TRBD1; CDR3: CASSLGQGSGGELFF
V: TRBV5-8; length: 15; D: -; CDR3: CASSLGSLIDTEAFF
V: TRBV19; length: 14; D: -; CDR3: CASSIRQGSEKLFF
V: TRBV18; length: 15; D: -; CDR3: CASSTGSGAGYGYTF
V: TRBV7-8; length: 15; D: TRBD2; CDR3: CASSGGLAGAYEQYF
V: TRBV15; length: 14; D: TRBD1; CDR3: CATTIYTGAEKLFF
V: TRBV7-7; length: 19; D: TRBD2; CDR3: CASSLRLATLGPSYNEQFF
V: TRBV19; length: 13; D: -; CDR3: CASRSRLSYGYTF